The 10 T cell receptor beta chains below come from one sample, sequenced in a study of T cells in Graves' hyperthyroidism and ophthalmopathy. RNA transcripts served as the template for amplifying TCR beta CDR3 regions. HTBI primers were employed in a first-round RT-PCR of the TCR CDR3. TCRdb analysed the multiplex PCR reads with MiXCR anew, one entry per CDR3 protein. The data hold some 690,000 distinct CDR3 sequences, with 17% observed a single time. Sequenced sample: blood. These receptors came from a man aged 50 or older with Graves' hyperthyroidism.

This clonotype was counted many times. Here the CDR3 DNA reads TGTGCCAGCAGTTTGGTATCTCTTGAAGCTTTCTTT. Translated: CASSLVSLEAFF. This chain joins TRBV2 and TRBJ1-1; no clear D. Germline V gene lookup returns CDR1 SNHLY and CDR2 FYNNEI. The CDR3 consists of 12 residues. V was cut by 5 bases and J by 7 bases, with 11 bases left in between.

The V gene is TRBV19, the J gene TRBJ1-1, with D perhaps matching TRBD1 (5 bases). The CDR3 covers 14 residues. V was cut by 5 bases and J by 0 bases, with 10 bases left in between. Germline CDR1 reads LNHDA; CDR2 reads SQIVND (reference sequence). The CDR3 protein is CASSATVMNTEAFF. DNA for the CDR3: TGTGCCAGTAGTGCGACAGTCATGAACACTGAAGCTTTCTTT.

V usage is TRBV18 and J usage is TRBJ2-1, with TRBD1 as a possible D gene (5 bases). Trimming took off 3 bases at V and 1 base at J, with 13 bases between the two ends. The length of the CDR3 is 16 residues. CDR1 is KGHSH, CDR2 LQKENI, per germline. As DNA, the CDR3 is TGTGCCAGCTCACCCCCCTCACAGGCTTCCTACAATGAGCAGTTCTTC. Its protein product is CASSPPSQASYNEQFF.

This clonotype was detected ten times or more. The rearrangement uses TRBV7-8 and TRBJ1-1; D is possibly TRBD1 (5 bases). V gave up 3 bases and J gave up 4 bases, with 9 bases separating them. The CDR3 is made up of 13 amino acids. CDR1 and CDR2 (germline): SGHVS, FQNEAQ. CDR3 coding DNA: TGTGCCAGCAGCTTCAGGGTGGCCACTGAAGCTTTCTTT. Residues: CASSFRVATEAFF.

This clonotype was found a few times. Here the CDR3 DNA reads TGTGCCAGCAGCGTAGATCTTAGTGGGCTCGAGACCCAGTACTTC. It encodes CASSVDLSGLETQYF. J is TRBJ2-5 and V is TRBV9; no firm D call. Germline V gene sequence: CDR1 SGDLS, CDR2 YYNGEE. This CDR3 region has 15 residues. With 0 bases removed from V and 5 bases from J, the gap between germline ends came to 14 bases.

This clonotype showed up many times. The V gene is TRBV5-1, the J gene TRBJ2-7; 7 nucleotides agree with TRBD1. Germline assignment: CDR1 SGHRS and CDR2 YFSETQ. The CDR3 is made up of 16 amino acids. The junction had 6 bases not matched to a gene; V was cut back by 0 bases and J by 0 bases. CDR3 nucleotide sequence: TGCGCCAGCAGCTTGGTTCTGGGACAGTTCTCCTACGAGCAGTACTTC. This sequence encodes CASSLVLGQFSYEQYF.

This chain uses TRBV2 with TRBJ1-1; a possible D gene is TRBD1 (6 bases). CDR3 length: 14 amino acids. Per germline, CDR1 SNHLY and CDR2 FYNNEI. Trimming took 4 bases from V and 0 from J, leaving 9 bases between them. The CDR3 DNA follows: TGTGCCAGCAGTGTGGACAGAATGAACACTGAAGCTTTCTTT. This sequence encodes CASSVDRMNTEAFF.

The CDR3 spells CASSKRDRTGELFF. CDR3 in DNA: TGTGCCAGCAGCAAACGTGACAGAACCGGGGAGCTGTTTTTT. The V call is TRBV3-1, the J call TRBJ2-2; D may be TRBD1 (5 bases). Trimming removed 5 bases from V and 5 bases from J, with 12 bases in between. The CDR3 has 14 amino acids. Germline V gene data show CDR1 as LGHDT and CDR2 as YNNKEL (reference sequence).

The chain joins TRBV5-1 to TRBJ2-1; maybe TRBD2 (6 bases). Germline CDR1 and CDR2: SGHRS and YFSETQ. The CDR3 length is 15 residues. Trimming left V 1 base short and J 5 bases short, with 13 bases between. Here the CDR3 reads CASSLSPAGNNEQFF. As DNA, the CDR3 is TGCGCCAGCAGCTTGTCTCCGGCGGGGAACAATGAGCAGTTCTTC.

There are many counts of this clonotype. This chain links TRBV20-1 with TRBJ1-5, with 9 bases matching TRBD1. The germline V gene has CDR1 DFQATT and CDR2 SNEGSKA (reference sequence). The CDR3 sequence is 15 residues long. V lost 4 bases to trimming and J lost 11 bases; unmatched junction nucleotides: 15. CDR3: CSATPRTGVVGAQHF. In DNA, the CDR3 is TGCAGTGCTACCCCCCGGACAGGGGTGGTAGGAGCCCAGCATTTT.